This T cell receptor (beta chain) was captured in a study of T cells after posttransplantation cyclophosphamide. This clone was observed a few times. The antigen is unknown. A marrow graft followed busulfan-fludarabine conditioning, with cyclophosphamide on days +3 and +4. Germline V lookup: CDR1 LGHNA, CDR2 YNFKEQ. This CDR3 spans 15 amino acids. V shed 7 bases, J shed 2 bases, and the junction held 8 bases outside the gene matches. Whole-study findings and limits: Recipient CMV seropositivity and CMV reactivation strongly tracked TRB clonality. Blood and skin or GI T cell repertoires showed limited TRB overlap.

The data were produced by immunoSEQ multiplex PCR, yet TCRdb's version contains in-frame clones alone and is incomplete. This sample carries around 7,500 clones, none of them present only once. The origin of this receptor is a male patient younger than 30 who received an allogeneic stem cell transplant from an unrelated donor, was CMV-positive, and had acute and chronic GVHD. A share of the T cells may be of graft donor origin. The source was PBMCs, collected after allogeneic stem cell transplant with posttransplant cyclophosphamide. V usage is TRBV4-2 and J usage is TRBJ2-1, with 7 positions matching TRBD2. The CDR3 DNA follows: TGTGCCAGCACCCCCGGGAGGACTGCCTACAATGAGCAGTTCTTC. Amino acid sequence: CASTPGRTAYNEQFF.